The 11 T cell receptor beta chains listed next were all sequenced from one sample in a study of blood T cell repertoires in COVID-19 (dated by TCRdb to the early 2020s). The receptor library was made with the immunoSEQ multiplex PCR assay. TCRdb retrieved this table from immuneACCESS and kept in-frame rearrangements only. Not all clones are present; in checked studies, unresolved V genes account for under half, and no reason is known for the remainder. For this sample there are under 300,000 clones; 86% appear just once. Clones ranked in the top ten supply 5.5% to 6.5% of the sample. Sequencing was performed on peripheral blood. These receptors all stem from a man in his fifties or sixties with acute or convalescent COVID-19.

The chain employs TRBV28 and TRBJ1-6, with a tentative D call TRBD1 (5 bases). This CDR3 region has 17 residues. The germline V and J ends were trimmed by 6 bases and 10 bases, with 25 bases remaining between them. The germline V gene encodes CDR1 MDHEN and CDR2 SYDVKM. CDR3 DNA sequence: TGTGCCAGCAGATCTGGAGGTGGTCGGGGGGACCGGTCACCCCTCCACTTT. Translated: CASRSGGGRGDRSPLHF. The full variable domain, its missing parts supplied by reference TRBV28 and TRBJ1-6, is DVKVTQSSRYLVKRTGEKVFLECVQDMDHENMFWYRQDPGLGLRLIYFSYDVKMKEKGDIPEGYSVSREKKERFSLILESASTNQTSMYLCASRSGGGRGDRSPLHFGNGTRLTVT.

This chain connects TRBV7-3 to TRBJ2-1, with 8 bases that match TRBD2. V shed 2 bases, J shed 7 bases, and the junction held 4 bases outside the gene matches. This CDR3 comprises 14 residues. In germline, CDR1 is SGHTA, CDR2 FQGTGA. CDR3 amino acids: CASSLVAGGNEQFF. The CDR3 DNA is TGTGCCAGCAGCTTAGTGGCGGGAGGAAATGAGCAGTTCTTC.

The rearrangement uses TRBV7-9 and TRBJ2-5; 11 bases line up with TRBD2. Per the germline V gene, CDR1 is SEHNR and CDR2 is FQNEAQ (reference sequence). Germline trimming cut 4 bases from V and 3 bases from J; bases unmatched to any gene: 1. This CDR3 region has 14 residues. For the CDR3, the DNA is TGTGCCAGCAGCTCGGGACTAGCGGAAGAGACCCAGTACTTC. It specifies CASSSGLAEETQYF.

The chain combines TRBV7-2 with TRBJ1-2; no reliable D call. CDR1 and CDR2 (germline): SGHTA, FQGNSA. The CDR3 sequence is 15 residues long. V lost 1 base, J lost 5 bases, and 14 bases lay in between. Here the CDR3 reads CASSLGAISGYGYTF. CDR3 sequence (DNA): TGTGCCAGCAGCTTAGGGGCAATTTCTGGGTATGGCTACACCTTC.

The rearrangement uses TRBV19 and TRBJ2-1; 8 positions agree with TRBD2. The CDR3 runs to 13 residues. Germline V gene data show CDR1 as LNHDA and CDR2 as SQIVND (reference sequence). The V gene end was trimmed by 5 bases and the J gene end by 9 bases; junction bases not matched to a gene: 6. The CDR3 nucleotides are TGTGCCAGTAGTCGGGAGGGATTAGGTGAGCAGTTCTTC. This sequence encodes CASSREGLGEQFF.

The chain couples TRBV7-9 to TRBJ2-7; TRBD1 aligns across 7 bases. Trimming took 5 bases from V and 7 from J; bases not matched to a gene: 8. Per germline, CDR1 SEHNR and CDR2 FQNEAQ (reference sequence). The CDR3 spans 13 residues. The CDR3 DNA reads as TGTGCCAGCAGCCCCGGACAGGTTTTGGAGCAGTACTTC. It encodes CASSPGQVLEQYF.

The chain links TRBV9 to TRBJ1-2; 7 bases align to TRBD1. The CDR3 extends over 14 amino acids. V shed 0 bases and J 8 bases; nucleotides not matched to a gene: 7. Germline assignment: CDR1 SGDLS and CDR2 YYNGEE. The CDR3 coding sequence is TGTGCCAGCAGCGTAGCGATGACAGGGTACGGCTACACCTTC. Protein product: CASSVAMTGYGYTF.

The J gene is TRBJ1-6, the V gene TRBV11-3; maybe TRBD1 (5 bases). Trimming left V 4 bases short and J 5 bases short, with 9 bases between. The CDR3 loop spans 14 amino acids. Germline CDR1 and CDR2: SGHNT and YENEEA. The CDR3 region is CASSWGTDNSPLHF. DNA for the CDR3: TGTGCCAGCAGCTGGGGGACTGATAATTCACCCCTCCACTTT. Complete variable domain (other parts from reference TRBV11-3 and TRBJ1-6): EAGVVQSPRYKIIEKKQPVAFWCNPISGHNTLYWYLQNLGQGPELLIRYENEEAVDDSQLPKDRFSAERLKGVDSTLKIQPAELGDSAVYLCASSWGTDNSPLHFGNGTRLTVT.

The chain couples TRBV18 to TRBJ2-1; 10 nucleotides align to TRBD2. V gave up 1 base and J gave up 4 bases; unmatched junction bases: 7. This CDR3 comprises 17 residues. The germline V gene has CDR1 KGHSH and CDR2 LQKENI. CDR3 loop: CASSPLTSGNGYNEQFF. The DNA for the CDR3 is TGTGCCAGCTCACCACTTACTAGCGGGAATGGGTACAATGAGCAGTTCTTC.

The table lists this clone with a count of one. The rearrangement links TRBV28 to TRBJ2-3; 11 nucleotides agree with TRBD2. In germline, CDR1 is MDHEN, CDR2 SYDVKM. The CDR3 consists of 15 residues. The V and J ends lost 7 bases and 2 bases, in that order; junction bases with no gene match: 5. This CDR3 is CASKEGLADTDTQYF. The CDR3 nucleotides read TGTGCCAGCAAGGAGGGACTAGCGGACACAGATACGCAGTATTTT.

The chain has TRBV9 and TRBJ1-5, with no clear D. CDR1 is SGDLS and CDR2 is YYNGEE in the germline V gene. This CDR3 is built from 15 residues. Trimming removed 4 bases at V and 7 bases at J, with 18 bases between. This CDR3 is CASSPGLGEKQPQHF. Written as DNA, the CDR3 is TGTGCCAGCAGCCCCGGACTGGGAGAAAAACAGCCCCAGCATTTT.